This TCR beta chain originates from a study of blood T cell repertoires in COVID-19 (dated by TCRdb to 2020 to 2022). General notes on the study: Collaborator samples came from the United States, Italy and Spain and covered acute and convalescent phases of COVID-19. The repertoires were released in a freely available public database intended as a resource for research on the immune response to SARS-CoV-2. The dataset comprised deeply sampled blood TCRbeta repertoires from subjects exposed to, actively infected with, or recovered from COVID-19. The prospective study material was composed of cDNA or gDNA derived from T cells, B-cell-depleted T cells, or PBMCs. The samples were drawn from the first 160 participants of the ongoing ImmuneRACE study and from some 1,300 subjects provided by 6 global collaborators. Where available, HLA class I and class II types were obtained from metadata supplied by the sample provider rather than from assay-based typing. Nearly every sample came with metadata listing a de-identified subject ID, COVID-19 status, age in years and sex.

As concerns this clone: Its cognate antigen has yet to be identified. No quality values exist for individual bases; no much larger clone is one base distant. The sample holds other DNA sequences that translate to the same CDR3.

Summary of the overall study and its limitations: Clinical and demographic metadata were provided uncurated, with the amount varying by source and participant.

In Seattle, one collaborating source enrolled patients while the infection was active and tracked those patients longitudinally over the course of disease. Collaborating institutions collected whole blood in K2EDTA tubes following their own protocols. For TCRbeta analysis, collaborators shipped samples in one of three forms: frozen whole blood, isolated PBMCs, or DNA extracted from either of those sample types. The immunoSEQ Assay, a bias-controlled multiplex PCR, was used to amplify TCRbeta CDR3 regions from genomic DNA. The original methods were these. The number of nucleated cells in each sample was estimated from the amplification of reference gene primers within the assay. To quantify the absolute abundance of each unique TCRbeta CDR3 rearrangement, sequence reads were collapsed and filtered. For each sample, productive Simpson clonality was calculated as the square root of Simpson's diversity index over productive rearrangements. TCRdb holds this immuneACCESS table with in-frame rearrangements only. Some clones are missing; in checked studies, unresolved V genes explain under half, and the rest has no known cause. V, J and clone size were drawn from that table, and D and trimming were deduced from the DNA. Present in this sample are 150,000 or so clones, 85% to 90% of which were seen just once. The top ten hold 9% to 12% of the sample.

This receptor was identified in a woman in her 70s with COVID-19, enrolled during active disease. The sequenced sample was peripheral blood.

The DNA is as follows: TGTGCCTGGAGTGTGACAGTTGATAATTCACCCCTCCACTTT. This encodes CAWSVTVDNSPLHF. Recombination joined TRBV30 with TRBJ1-6; tentative D gene TRBD1, with 5 bases matching. CDR3 length: 14 amino acids, cysteine to phenylalanine. The read is trimmed to its CDR3 DNA, 42 bases read in frame from base 1. The germline ends are 8 bases apart after V is trimmed by 0 bases and J by 5 bases. Looking up the germline V gene (reference sequence) yields CDR1 GTSNPN and CDR2 SVGIG.